These T cell receptor beta chains were read from a single sample in a study of cytomegalovirus exposure and HLA in healthy donors. Using immunoSEQ multiplex PCR, the repertoire was profiled, and TCRdb retains in-frame clones only, with some absent. The sample records under 150,000 clones, more than 70% being singletons. The sample taken for sequencing was PBMCs. These receptors were obtained from a man between 50 and 59 years old in good health and CMV-seropositive. CDR3s include the opening cysteine and the closing phenylalanine or tryptophan. Each record gives: V gene, J gene, D gene, clone size, CDR3 protein, CDR3 DNA. D genes are given only for firm matches. Size tells how often a clone was seen (once, few, many) or the class of an expanded clone, and some rows leave it out.

V gene: TRBV7-6
J gene: TRBJ2-7
D gene: NA
clone size: NA
CDR3 protein: CASSLAGLRDPEQYF
CDR3 DNA: TGTGCCAGCAGCTTAGCGGGACTCAGGGACCCCGAGCAGTACTTC

V gene: TRBV6-5
J gene: TRBJ1-4
D gene: TRBD1
clone size: few
CDR3 protein: CASSYTTGGREKLFF
CDR3 DNA: TGTGCCAGCAGTTACACGACAGGGGGGAGGGAAAAACTGTTTTTT

V gene: TRBV18
J gene: TRBJ2-7
D gene: TRBD2
clone size: NA
CDR3 protein: CASSLPGGGRYEQYF
CDR3 DNA: TGTGCCAGCTCACTGCCGGGCGGCGGGAGGTACGAGCAGTACTTC

V gene: TRBV6-6
J gene: TRBJ1-1
D gene: NA
clone size: few
CDR3 protein: CASSYSQTVEAFF
CDR3 DNA: TGTGCCAGCAGTTACTCACAGACAGTTGAAGCTTTCTTT

V gene: TRBV7-9
J gene: TRBJ1-1
D gene: NA
clone size: NA
CDR3 protein: CASSLYRVGDTEAFF
CDR3 DNA: TGTGCCAGCAGCTTGTACAGGGTCGGGGACACTGAAGCTTTCTTT

V gene: TRBV29-1
J gene: TRBJ2-7
D gene: NA
clone size: NA
CDR3 protein: CSVVGSSYEQYF
CDR3 DNA: TGCAGCGTTGTGGGGAGCTCCTACGAGCAGTACTTC

V gene: TRBV5-1
J gene: TRBJ1-2
D gene: NA
clone size: NA
CDR3 protein: CASSPDAGKHGYTF
CDR3 DNA: TGCGCCAGCAGCCCTGATGCAGGGAAGCATGGCTACACCTTC

V gene: TRBV2
J gene: TRBJ2-4
D gene: TRBD2
clone size: NA
CDR3 protein: CASSEAEGRGVAKNIQYF
CDR3 DNA: TGTGCCAGCAGTGAAGCGGAGGGGCGGGGGGTAGCCAAAAACATTCAGTACTTC

V gene: TRBV5-1
J gene: TRBJ2-7
D gene: TRBD1
clone size: NA
CDR3 protein: CASSLGRTGVYEQYF
CDR3 DNA: TGCGCCAGCAGCTTGGGACGGACAGGGGTTTACGAGCAGTACTTC

V gene: TRBV7-2
J gene: TRBJ1-1
D gene: NA
clone size: NA
CDR3 protein: CASSLHRGTEAFF
CDR3 DNA: TGTGCCAGCAGCTTACATCGGGGCACTGAAGCTTTCTTT

V gene: TRBV19
J gene: TRBJ2-1
D gene: TRBD1
clone size: NA
CDR3 protein: CASSHRDRGEGNEQFF
CDR3 DNA: TGTGCCAGTAGTCACCGGGACAGGGGGGAAGGCAATGAGCAGTTCTTC

V gene: TRBV11-2
J gene: TRBJ2-3
D gene: TRBD1
clone size: few
CDR3 protein: CASSRGGRGDTQYF
CDR3 DNA: TGTGCCAGCAGTCGAGGGGGCAGGGGAGATACGCAGTATTTT

V gene: TRBV5-4
J gene: TRBJ2-7
D gene: NA
clone size: NA
CDR3 protein: CASSYDRYEQYF
CDR3 DNA: TGTGCCAGCAGCTACGACAGGTACGAGCAGTACTTC

V gene: TRBV5-1
J gene: TRBJ2-1
D gene: NA
clone size: NA
CDR3 protein: CASSLRTKQTNEQFF
CDR3 DNA: TGCGCCAGCAGCTTGAGGACAAAGCAAACCAATGAGCAGTTCTTC

V gene: TRBV14
J gene: TRBJ1-4
D gene: NA
clone size: NA
CDR3 protein: CASSQEGRVAEKLFF
CDR3 DNA: TGTGCCAGCAGCCAAGAGGGCCGAGTGGCAGAAAAACTGTTTTTT

V gene: TRBV25-1
J gene: TRBJ2-7
D gene: TRBD1
clone size: NA
CDR3 protein: CASSEWGQVREQYF
CDR3 DNA: TGTGCCAGCAGTGAATGGGGACAGGTGCGCGAGCAGTACTTC

V gene: TRBV7-8
J gene: TRBJ2-2
D gene: TRBD2
clone size: NA
CDR3 protein: CASSLGTSATRTGELFF
CDR3 DNA: TGTGCCAGCAGCTTAGGTACTAGCGCAACGCGCACCGGGGAGCTGTTTTTT

V gene: TRBV6-5
J gene: TRBJ1-1
D gene: TRBD1
clone size: NA
CDR3 protein: CASSYGTGMMNTEAFF
CDR3 DNA: TGTGCCAGCAGTTACGGGACAGGGATGATGAACACTGAAGCTTTCTTT

V gene: TRBV6-5
J gene: TRBJ2-5
D gene: NA
clone size: few
CDR3 protein: CASSTPTSQETQYF
CDR3 DNA: TGTGCCAGCAGTACCCCGACTAGCCAAGAGACCCAGTACTTC

V gene: TRBV10-3
J gene: TRBJ2-3
D gene: TRBD1
clone size: few
CDR3 protein: CAIRGQKSTDTQYF
CDR3 DNA: TGTGCCATCAGGGGACAGAAAAGCACAGATACGCAGTATTTT

V gene: TRBV14
J gene: TRBJ2-7
D gene: TRBD2
clone size: NA
CDR3 protein: CASSQGGRGRAYEQYF
CDR3 DNA: TGTGCCAGCAGCCAAGGAGGGAGGGGAAGGGCCTACGAGCAGTACTTC

V gene: TRBV9
J gene: TRBJ2-1
D gene: TRBD2
clone size: NA
CDR3 protein: CASSMTSGSPYNEQFF
CDR3 DNA: TGTGCCAGCAGCATGACTAGCGGGAGCCCGTACAATGAGCAGTTCTTC

V gene: TRBV7-2
J gene: TRBJ1-2
D gene: NA
clone size: NA
CDR3 protein: CASSLLSTGTGGYTF
CDR3 DNA: TGTGCCAGCAGCTTATTATCGACTGGGACTGGTGGCTACACCTTC

V gene: TRBV18
J gene: TRBJ2-2
D gene: NA
clone size: NA
CDR3 protein: CASSQAIQPELFF
CDR3 DNA: TGTGCCAGCTCACAAGCGATTCAGCCGGAGCTGTTTTTT

V gene: TRBV5-1
J gene: TRBJ2-2
D gene: NA
clone size: NA
CDR3 protein: CASSTSTANTGELFF
CDR3 DNA: TGCGCCAGCAGCACCTCGACAGCGAACACCGGGGAGCTGTTTTTT

V gene: TRBV6-5
J gene: TRBJ1-1
D gene: NA
clone size: NA
CDR3 protein: CASSYSPAATEAFF
CDR3 DNA: TGTGCCAGCAGTTACTCTCCTGCGGCCACTGAAGCTTTCTTT

V gene: TRBV4-3
J gene: TRBJ2-1
D gene: NA
clone size: NA
CDR3 protein: CASSPRDYSYNEQFF
CDR3 DNA: TGCGCCAGCAGCCCCCGTGACTACTCCTACAATGAGCAGTTCTTC

V gene: TRBV6-6
J gene: TRBJ2-5
D gene: TRBD2
clone size: few
CDR3 protein: CASSYLRGSGETQYF
CDR3 DNA: TGTGCCAGCAGTTACTTGCGGGGGAGTGGAGAGACCCAGTACTTC

V gene: TRBV5-8
J gene: TRBJ2-1
D gene: TRBD2
clone size: NA
CDR3 protein: CASSLRWGGEQFF
CDR3 DNA: TGTGCCAGCAGCCTGAGGTGGGGGGGTGAGCAGTTCTTC

V gene: TRBV19
J gene: TRBJ1-2
D gene: NA
clone size: NA
CDR3 protein: CATSDNRNYGYTF
CDR3 DNA: TGTGCCACCTCGGACAATCGGAATTATGGCTACACCTTC

V gene: TRBV11-2
J gene: TRBJ2-2
D gene: TRBD2
clone size: NA
CDR3 protein: CASSPRVVASGRAGGELFF
CDR3 DNA: TGTGCCAGCAGCCCTAGGGTGGTGGCTAGCGGGAGGGCTGGCGGGGAGCTGTTTTTT